This T cell receptor beta chain emerged from a study of cytomegalovirus exposure and HLA in healthy donors. Using immunoSEQ multiplex PCR, the repertoire was profiled, and TCRdb retains in-frame clones only, with some absent. The sample records about 98,000 clones, less than 90% being singletons. The CDR3 is 14 residues long. Germline loops: CDR1 MNHNS, CDR2 SASEGT. The ends were cut back, 4 bases at V and 0 bases at J, with 9 bases in the middle. The rearrangement joins TRBV6-1 to TRBJ1-1; D gene uncertain. The sample taken for sequencing was PBMCs. The clonotype comes from a man younger than 35 in good health and CMV-seropositive. The CDR3 DNA follows: TGTGCCAGCAGTGCCAGAAGTATGAACACTGAAGCTTTCTTT. Protein product: CASSARSMNTEAFF.